These T cell receptor beta chains were read from a single sample in a study of cytomegalovirus exposure and HLA in healthy donors. Sequencing used immunoSEQ multiplex PCR; TCRdb keeps in-frame clones, though not all of them. This sample has some 150,000 clones; less than 9.5% occur once, and the top ten carry 1.5% to 2%. The sample consisted of PBMCs. These receptors were taken from a male donor in good health and CMV-seronegative. Each CDR3 is given with its conserved first and last residue. The D gene is left open where the match is weak. A clone size is listed for some rows: how often the clone was seen (once, few, many), or a class if it is expanded.

v_gene	len	j_gene	abundance	d_gene	CDR3nt	CDR3aa
TRBV4-1	16	TRBJ2-7	-	TRBD2	TGCGCCAGCAGCCAAACCGGGACTAACCTTTCCTACGAGCAGTACTTC	CASSQTGTNLSYEQYF
TRBV19	17	TRBJ1-5	few	-	TGTGCCAGTCACACTCGTGGTCGGACAAGTAGCAATCAGCCCCAGCATTTT	CASHTRGRTSSNQPQHF
TRBV7-2	15	TRBJ2-2	-	-	TGTGCCAGCAGCGCCCCGGCAGGGGCCGGGGGGGAGCTGTTTTTT	CASSAPAGAGGELFF
TRBV9	17	TRBJ2-1	few	-	TGTGCCAGCAGCGCTTCGGGGGGCCTAAGCTCCTACAATGAGCAGTTCTTC	CASSASGGLSSYNEQFF
TRBV9	12	TRBJ2-7	-	-	TGTGCCAGCAGCGTTAACGGGGGCGAGCAGTACTTC	CASSVNGGEQYF
TRBV5-4	18	TRBJ2-5	few	TRBD2	TGTGCCAGCAATCCTACCGGGACTAGCGGGAGAGGGGGGGAGACCCAGTACTTC	CASNPTGTSGRGGETQYF
TRBV28	13	TRBJ1-5	-	TRBD1	TGTGCCAGCAGCCGAAAGACAGGGCAGCCCCAGCATTTT	CASSRKTGQPQHF
TRBV6-5	14	TRBJ1-5	few	-	TGTGCCATCAGAACAGAACATAGCAATCAGCCCCAGCATTTT	CAIRTEHSNQPQHF
TRBV19	16	TRBJ1-5	-	-	TGTGCCAGTAACCCGGGCGGGGGCGCGGCGGGGAGGCCCCAGCATTTT	CASNPGGGAAGRPQHF
TRBV5-1	15	TRBJ2-1	few	TRBD1	TGCGCCAGCAGCATTGACAGGGCGTCCTACAATGAGCAGTTCTTC	CASSIDRASYNEQFF
TRBV28	17	TRBJ2-1	-	-	TGTGCCAGCACCACCACATTGGGGCAGGGGCTCTACAATGAGCAGTTCTTC	CASTTTLGQGLYNEQFF
TRBV19	13	TRBJ1-2	-	TRBD1	TGTGCCACCTCAGGGGGACAGGGTTCGGGCTACACCTTC	CATSGGQGSGYTF
TRBV27	14	TRBJ2-5	few	TRBD1	TGTGCCAGCAGAGGGACAGGGGGCGGGGAGACCCAGTACTTC	CASRGTGGGETQYF
TRBV11-2	18	TRBJ1-3	-	TRBD1	TGTGCCAGCAGCTTAGTACCGGGACAGCTCTACTCTGGAAACACCATATATTTT	CASSLVPGQLYSGNTIYF
TRBV7-9	14	TRBJ1-2	few	TRBD1	TGTGCCAGCAGCCCCATGGGACAGCACTATGGCTACACCTTC	CASSPMGQHYGYTF
TRBV6-5	14	TRBJ2-2	few	-	TGTGCCAGCAGTGACCGGGTATCGTCCGGGGAGCTGTTTTTT	CASSDRVSSGELFF
TRBV28	16	TRBJ1-6	few	-	TGTGCCAGCAGTCCCGAAACGGGTGGCTATAATTCACCCCTCCACTTT	CASSPETGGYNSPLHF
TRBV29-1	11	TRBJ2-7	few	-	TGCAGCGCCTTGACAGGCTACGAGCAGTACTTC	CSALTGYEQYF
TRBV2	14	TRBJ2-7	few	-	TGTGCCAGCAGTGTACAGGGCCCCCCCTACGAGCAGTACTTC	CASSVQGPPYEQYF
TRBV6-6	15	TRBJ2-7	-	TRBD2	TGTGCCAGCAGTTACTCTTCTTTTGGGCGGGAGGAGCAGTACTTC	CASSYSSFGREEQYF
TRBV19	15	TRBJ2-1	-	TRBD2	TGTGCCAGTAGTATAACTAGCGGGCCTTACAATGAGCAGTTCTTC	CASSITSGPYNEQFF
TRBV2	16	TRBJ2-7	-	TRBD2	TGTGCCAGCATGGAATTAAGCGGGGGATCCTACGACGAGCAGTACTTC	CASMELSGGSYDEQYF
TRBV10-3	17	TRBJ2-1	-	TRBD2	TGTGCCACAAACAGTGTTTTAGCGGGGGGGACCTACAATGAGCAGTTCTTC	CATNSVLAGGTYNEQFF
TRBV7-6	13	TRBJ1-1	-	-	TGTGCCAGCAGCGGGGACAAGGGAACTGAAGCTTTCTTT	CASSGDKGTEAFF
TRBV9	14	TRBJ2-7	few	TRBD2	TGTGCCAGCAGCGTGTCCCTAGCGGGAGTCGAGCAGTACTTC	CASSVSLAGVEQYF
TRBV13	13	TRBJ2-3	few	-	TGTGCCAGCAGCTTTGGGGGGAGAGATACGCAGTATTTT	CASSFGGRDTQYF
TRBV2	18	TRBJ1-5	few	TRBD1	TGTGCCAGCAGGATCGGGACAGGGGGCGCGATTCGGGGTCAGCCCCAGCATTTT	CASRIGTGGAIRGQPQHF
TRBV4-3	18	TRBJ1-4	-	-	TGCGCCAGCAGCCAAGAGCCTTCGGGAGCCGCAACTAATGAAAAACTGTTTTTT	CASSQEPSGAATNEKLFF
TRBV6-6	12	TRBJ1-1	few	-	TGTGCCAGCAGCGACCGGACAACTGAAGCTTTCTTT	CASSDRTTEAFF
TRBV5-1	15	TRBJ2-1	-	-	TGCGCCAGCAGCTTGACCTTGAGCTCCTACAATGAGCAGTTCTTC	CASSLTLSSYNEQFF
TRBV27	16	TRBJ1-5	-	-	TGTGCCAGCAGTTTATCGGGGACACCAAGCAATCAGCCCCAGCATTTT	CASSLSGTPSNQPQHF
TRBV5-4	14	TRBJ2-3	-	-	TGTGCCAGCAGCGGGGTGGCGGGGACAGATACGCAGTATTTT	CASSGVAGTDTQYF
TRBV6-1	14	TRBJ1-1	-	-	TGTGCCAGCAGTGGGTCCAGGGATCGCGTGGAAGCTTTCTTT	CASSGSRDRVEAFF
TRBV30	13	TRBJ1-1	many	-	TGTGCCTGGAGTGTAAGGCAGGGATTTGAAGCTTTCTTT	CAWSVRQGFEAFF
TRBV2	14	TRBJ2-1	few	TRBD1	TGTGCCAGCAAGGGGGCTCTCCTGGACAATGAGCAGTTCTTC	CASKGALLDNEQFF
TRBV6-5	13	TRBJ2-7	few	TRBD1	TGTGCCAGCAAGAGGACAGGGGCCTACGAGCAGTACTTC	CASKRTGAYEQYF
TRBV9	14	TRBJ2-7	-	TRBD2	TGTGCCAGCAGCGTAGTCTCGGGAGGGGACGAGCAGTACTTC	CASSVVSGGDEQYF
TRBV4-3	18	TRBJ2-3	few	TRBD2	TGCGCCAGCAGCCCTAGGACTAGCGGGGGGAGGGGCCCAGATACGCAGTATTTT	CASSPRTSGGRGPDTQYF
TRBV15	15	TRBJ2-2	-	-	TGTGCCACCAGCAGAAGGACAGTGAACACCGGGGAGCTGTTTTTT	CATSRRTVNTGELFF
TRBV6-4	15	TRBJ2-2	-	TRBD1	TGTGCCAGCAGTGATGACAGGGGAATCGCCGGGGAGCTGTTTTTT	CASSDDRGIAGELFF
TRBV29-1	12	TRBJ1-1	-	TRBD1	TGCAGCGTGTGGGGACAGGGTGTTGAAGCTTTCTTT	CSVWGQGVEAFF
TRBV5-6	15	TRBJ1-5	few	-	TGTGCCAGCAGCTTGAGGGGGACTACTCATCAGCCCCAGCATTTT	CASSLRGTTHQPQHF
TRBV5-4	19	TRBJ1-2	few	-	TGTGCCAGCAGCTTGGGAGGGTACGGGACAAGTTACCTCTGGTATGGCTACACCTTC	CASSLGGYGTSYLWYGYTF
TRBV4-1	16	TRBJ1-5	-	TRBD1	TGCGCCAGCAGCCCGTGGACAGGGGGGGGAAATCAGCCCCAGCATTTT	CASSPWTGGGNQPQHF
TRBV5-1	16	TRBJ1-4	-	TRBD1	TGCGCCAGCAGCTTGGGGACAGGGGAAACTAATGAAAAACTGTTTTTT	CASSLGTGETNEKLFF